Listed below are T cell receptor beta chains from one sample, sequenced in a study of blood T cell repertoires in COVID-19. Some clones are missing from TCRdb's copy, which holds only in-frame ones; the method was immunoSEQ multiplex PCR. The repertoire holds about 52,000 clones, under 90% seen once, with 11% in the top ten. The sequencing input was peripheral blood. All receptors derive from a man older than 75 with COVID-19, enrolled during active disease. Each CDR3 is given with its conserved first and last residue. D genes are given only for firm matches. A clone size is listed for some rows: how often the clone was seen (once, few, many), or a class if it is expanded.

TGTGCCAGCAGCTTGGCCCGGGGGTATGGCTACACCTTC	CASSLARGYGYTF	TRBV5-6	TRBJ1-2	-	-
TGTGCCAGCAGCTTAGAGCCAACGAACACCGGGGAGCTGTTTTTT	CASSLEPTNTGELFF	TRBV7-3	TRBJ2-2	-	-
TGTGCCAGCAGCGCCCTGACAGGGGAGGATGAGCAGTTCTTC	CASSALTGEDEQFF	TRBV2	TRBJ2-1	TRBD1	-
TGTGCCACCAGAGGTGGGGGGGACACCGGGGAGCTGTTTTTT	CATRGGGDTGELFF	TRBV24-1	TRBJ2-2	TRBD2	-
TGCGCCAGCAGCCATGAAAGACAGGCCCCCCTTAATAATTCACCCCTCCACTTT	CASSHERQAPLNNSPLHF	TRBV4-3	TRBJ1-6	-	-
TGTGCCACCAGTGACAGACTAGCGAAAGTAGGCACCGGGGAGCTGTTTTTT	CATSDRLAKVGTGELFF	TRBV24-1	TRBJ2-2	TRBD2	-
TGTGCCACCAGTGACCCCGGGACTCCACAAGAGACCCAGTACTTC	CATSDPGTPQETQYF	TRBV24-1	TRBJ2-5	-	-
TGCGCCAGCAGCGGTTTGACAGGGCCCTTCTACGAGCAGTACTTC	CASSGLTGPFYEQYF	TRBV5-1	TRBJ2-7	TRBD1	-
TGTGCCAGCAGTTTCCCATGGACAGCCAAGCTGAATCAGCCCCAGCATTTT	CASSFPWTAKLNQPQHF	TRBV28	TRBJ1-5	-	few
TGTGCCATCAGTAAAGGACAGGGAGCTCAGAAGTACCAAGAGACCCAGTACTTC	CAISKGQGAQKYQETQYF	TRBV10-3	TRBJ2-5	TRBD1	-
TGTGCCAGCAGTGAAGTGTTGCGGGGGGCCGATACGCAGTATTTT	CASSEVLRGADTQYF	TRBV2	TRBJ2-3	TRBD2	few
TGTGCCAGCAGCTTAGGCGGGAGGGACACTGAAGCTTTCTTT	CASSLGGRDTEAFF	TRBV13	TRBJ1-1	-	-
TGTGCCAGCAGGGGGGAGGGGTCGAACACTGAAGCTTTCTTT	CASRGEGSNTEAFF	TRBV6-5	TRBJ1-1	-	-
TGCGCCAGCAGCCAAGTTGGCCCCGGAGACTATGGCTACACCTTC	CASSQVGPGDYGYTF	TRBV4-3	TRBJ1-2	-	-
TGTGCCAGCAGTTACAAGTTCGATTGGGAGCTAGCTTTCTTT	CASSYKFDWELAFF	TRBV6-5	TRBJ1-1	-	-
TGTGCCAGCTCACCCAGGACAGGGAATAATTCACCCCTCCACTTT	CASSPRTGNNSPLHF	TRBV18	TRBJ1-6	TRBD1	once
TGTGCCAGCAGTGAAGCTCGTGGAGGGGTGCTGTTTTTT	CASSEARGGVLFF	TRBV2	TRBJ2-2	-	-
TGTGCCAGCAGTCCCCCAGGCCTCACAGATACGCAGTATTTT	CASSPPGLTDTQYF	TRBV7-2	TRBJ2-3	-	-
TGTGCCAGCAGCGTAGCTACTGGCGGGGGGGCCGGTACGCAGTATTTT	CASSVATGGGAGTQYF	TRBV9	TRBJ2-3	TRBD2	-
TGCAGCGCCATTTCCTACAATGAGCAGTTCTTC	CSAISYNEQFF	TRBV29-1	TRBJ2-1	-	-
TGTGCCAGTCACCTGGGCAGGGGAAGTTTTGGCACTGAAGCTTTCTTT	CASHLGRGSFGTEAFF	TRBV19	TRBJ1-1	-	-
TGTGCCAGCAGCTTGACTAGCGATCCTCTACATGAGCAGTTCTTC	CASSLTSDPLHEQFF	TRBV7-2	TRBJ2-1	TRBD2	-
TGTGCCACCAGTGATTGGGACAGAGGGTCCTACAATGAGCAGTTCTTC	CATSDWDRGSYNEQFF	TRBV24-1	TRBJ2-1	TRBD1	-
TGTGCCAGCAGCGCCGGACAGGGCCTTACCTACGAGCAGTACTTC	CASSAGQGLTYEQYF	TRBV5-5	TRBJ2-7	TRBD1	-
TGTGCCAGCAGCCACCCCGACCCCGCACAGCCCCAAGAGACCCAGTACTTC	CASSHPDPAQPQETQYF	TRBV14	TRBJ2-5	-	-
TGTGCCAGCAGGGGGGACAGCCAGACCCAGTACTTC	CASRGDSQTQYF	TRBV2	TRBJ2-5	TRBD1	-
TGTGCCAGCAGCTTAACTAGCTACTATGACTACACCTTC	CASSLTSYYDYTF	TRBV11-1	TRBJ1-2	-	few
TGTGCCAGCAGCCTGGCCCCGGGGAGCGGAGTACGGAATGAGCAGTTCTTC	CASSLAPGSGVRNEQFF	TRBV5-6	TRBJ2-1	-	once
TGTGCCAGCAGCGTACGGGCGGGAGTAGCAGATACGCAGTATTTT	CASSVRAGVADTQYF	TRBV9	TRBJ2-3	TRBD2	-
TGCAGTGCTAGTCCACAGGCGCCAGGAGAAGCTTTCTTT	CSASPQAPGEAFF	TRBV20-1	TRBJ1-1	-	-
TGTGCCAGCAGCGTCGGCGGGAGTAGGAATGAGCAGTTCTTC	CASSVGGSRNEQFF	TRBV9	TRBJ2-1	TRBD2	-
TGTGCCAGCAGCTTGGGACTAGCGGGACCCCCAGGCAATGAGCAGTTCTTC	CASSLGLAGPPGNEQFF	TRBV11-2	TRBJ2-1	TRBD2	-
TGCGCCAGTGCTTTGCAGGGGAGGGACACCGGGGAGCTGTTTTTT	CASALQGRDTGELFF	TRBV5-1	TRBJ2-2	-	-
TGCGCCAGCAGCGACGCTGGGGGTATAGCGGGAGGGGAGCAGTTCTTC	CASSDAGGIAGGEQFF	TRBV5-1	TRBJ2-1	TRBD2	-
TGTGCCAGCAGCCGGGACACCTCCATGAACACTGAAGCTTTCTTT	CASSRDTSMNTEAFF	TRBV6-5	TRBJ1-1	-	-
TGTGCCAGCCTTCTCCAGGGTCCCTATGGCTACACCTTC	CASLLQGPYGYTF	TRBV2	TRBJ1-2	-	few
TGTGCCAGCAGCTTGGGGAGGGACGGAGGATGGTCAGGAGCTTTCTTT	CASSLGRDGGWSGAFF	TRBV5-4	TRBJ1-1	-	-
TGTGCCAGTTCATCCGTCCATTCCCCCAGATGTGGCAATCAGCCCCAGCATTTT	CASSSVHSPRCGNQPQHF	TRBV11-3	TRBJ1-5	-	once
TGTGCCAGCAGTGCCGGACAGAAGGGCGGCACTGAAGCTTTCTTT	CASSAGQKGGTEAFF	TRBV2	TRBJ1-1	-	-
TGTGCCAGCAGCACGGGCGGGAGAGATACGCAGTATTTT	CASSTGGRDTQYF	TRBV11-3	TRBJ2-3	TRBD2	-
TGTGCCAGCAGCGTAGGGGGCAACGGCAATCAGCCCCAGCATTTT	CASSVGGNGNQPQHF	TRBV9	TRBJ1-5	-	-
TGTGCCAGCAGCCTGGGAGGGGGAGGGGACACTGAAGCTTTCTTT	CASSLGGGGDTEAFF	TRBV7-9	TRBJ1-1	-	few
TGTGCCAGCAGCCCCCCTAATCAGCCCCAGCATTTT	CASSPPNQPQHF	TRBV7-9	TRBJ1-5	-	-
TGTGCCTGGAGTCCGTCCCCCAAGGGGGCCACAGATACGCAGTATTTT	CAWSPSPKGATDTQYF	TRBV30	TRBJ2-3	TRBD1	-
TGTGCCAGTAGTACCCCCACAGGGGGCAGAGAAAAACTGTTTTTT	CASSTPTGGREKLFF	TRBV19	TRBJ1-4	TRBD1	-
TGTGCCAGCAGCTTAAGCGGGGGGCTTGGCTACACCTTC	CASSLSGGLGYTF	TRBV11-2	TRBJ1-2	-	-